These 19 T cell receptor beta chains came from one sample sequenced in a study of blood T cell repertoires in COVID-19. The assay was immunoSEQ multiplex PCR, and TCRdb's table has in-frame clones only and misses some. The sample lists about 370,000 clones; roughly nine tenths were seen once. Sample: PBMCs or T cells enriched from blood (not recorded which). These receptors came from a man aged 18 to 35 who had recovered from COVID-19.

The CDR3 DNA sequence: TGCGCCAGCAATACAGCCTTAGACTATGGCTACACCTTC. This translates into CASNTALDYGYTF. V gene TRBV10-2 combines with J gene TRBJ1-2; D not certain. Deletions cut 7 bases from V and 3 bases from J, with 12 bases between. This CDR3 comprises 13 residues. The germline V gene has CDR1 WSHSY and CDR2 SAAADI.

This sequence joins TRBV19 and TRBJ2-7; 12 bases are a match to TRBD2. Trimming took 7 bases from V and 1 from J; bases not matched to a gene: 2. Germline CDR1 and CDR2: LNHDA and SQIVND (reference sequence). CDR3 length: 14 amino acids. The CDR3 region is CASMGTSGSYEQYF. CDR3 coding DNA: TGTGCCAGTATGGGGACTAGCGGGTCCTACGAGCAGTACTTC. Complete variable domain (other parts from reference TRBV19 and TRBJ2-7): DGGITQSPKYLFRKEGQNVTLSCEQNLNHDAMYWYRQDPGQGLRLIYYSQIVNDFQKGDIAEGYSVSREKKESFPLTVTSAQKNPTAFYLCASMGTSGSYEQYFGPGTRLTVT.

The chain employs TRBV7-9 and TRBJ2-5; 7 nucleotides agree with TRBD1. CDR1 SEHNR and CDR2 FQNEAQ come from the germline V gene (reference sequence). J lost 4 bases, V lost 5 bases, and 10 bases had no gene match. The CDR3 runs to 15 residues. The CDR3 is CASSPTSRGRETQYF. The CDR3 DNA is TGTGCCAGCAGCCCGACCTCGAGGGGGCGAGAGACCCAGTACTTC.

This chain joins TRBV4-1 and TRBJ2-5; TRBD2 matches 8 bases. The CDR3 runs 16 residues. J was trimmed by 1 base and V by 1 base; bases with no gene match: 5. Germline CDR1 is MGHRA and CDR2 is YSYEKL. In DNA, the CDR3 is TGCGCCAGCAGCCAAGTGGGGCGGGGGGTCCAAGAGACCCAGTACTTC. It encodes CASSQVGRGVQETQYF.

V is TRBV12-3 or TRBV12-4 and J is TRBJ2-2, with D perhaps TRBD1 (5 bases). V was cut by 8 bases and J by 1 base, with 8 bases left in between. CDR3 length: 13 amino acids. The CDR3 loop is CASPDRNTGELFF. The CDR3 DNA is TGTGCCAGCCCCGACAGGAACACCGGGGAGCTGTTTTTT.

The V gene is TRBV28, the J gene TRBJ1-1; D is perhaps TRBD1 (5 bases). Germline values: CDR1 MDHEN, CDR2 SYDVKM. There are 12 residues in the CDR3. Trimming cost V 6 bases and J 1 base, with 6 bases left between them. The DNA of the CDR3 is TGTGCCAGCAGCACAGGGAACACTGAAGCTTTCTTT. Protein product: CASSTGNTEAFF. Complete variable domain (other parts from reference TRBV28 and TRBJ1-1): DVKVTQSSRYLVKRTGEKVFLECVQDMDHENMFWYRQDPGLGLRLIYFSYDVKMKEKGDIPEGYSVSREKKERFSLILESASTNQTSMYLCASSTGNTEAFFGQGTRLTVV.

The CDR3 is CASSLETSGYTGELFF. Here the CDR3 DNA reads TGTGCCAGCAGCCTGGAGACTAGCGGCTACACCGGGGAGCTGTTTTTT. The chain combines TRBV7-6 with TRBJ2-2; 9 bases align to TRBD2. With V trimmed by 5 bases and J by 3 bases, 7 bases remained unmatched. The CDR3 contains 16 residues. Germline CDR1 SGHVS, CDR2 FNYEAQ.

This clone was counted a single time. V gene TRBV2 combines with J gene TRBJ2-1; a possible D gene is TRBD2 (5 bases). The CDR3 is made up of 11 amino acids. With 7 bases removed from V and 9 bases from J, the gap between germline ends came to 10 bases. Germline V gene sequence: CDR1 SNHLY, CDR2 FYNNEI. The CDR3 loop is CASIGSAEQFF. Written as DNA, the CDR3 is TGTGCCAGCATAGGTAGCGCTGAGCAGTTCTTC.

This rearrangement joins TRBV5-1 to TRBJ1-4; possible D gene TRBD1, 5 bases. V lost 3 bases and J lost 7, with 13 bases in between. The CDR3 sequence is 14 residues long. Germline V lookup: CDR1 SGHRS, CDR2 YFSETQ. The CDR3 coding sequence is TGCGCCAGCAGCTCGGGGGTATCGGGTGAAAAACTGTTTTTT. It translates to CASSSGVSGEKLFF.

V gene TRBV6-2 or TRBV6-3 combines with J gene TRBJ1-2, with D perhaps TRBD1 (5 bases). The CDR3 sequence is 13 residues long. Germline CDR1 is MNHEY and CDR2 is SVGEGT. Between the trimmed V and J ends, which lost 6 bases and 4 bases, there was a span of 12 bases. The CDR3 DNA follows: TGTGCCAGCAGCCTGGACGGGGGCTATGGCTACACCTTC. Its protein is CASSLDGGYGYTF.

J is TRBJ2-7 and V is TRBV6-1; TRBD1 matches at 7 bases. V lost 3 bases and J lost 3; bases outside the gene matches: 5. The CDR3 has 14 amino acids. The germline gives CDR1 MNHNS, CDR2 SASEGT. The CDR3 loop reads CASSESGQNYEQYF. In DNA, the CDR3 is TGTGCCAGCAGTGAGTCGGGACAGAACTACGAGCAGTACTTC.

The V gene is TRBV19, the J gene TRBJ2-7; 9 bases fit TRBD1. CDR1 is LNHDA, CDR2 SQIVND, per germline (reference sequence). The CDR3 runs to 14 residues. V shed 6 bases and J 6 bases; nucleotides not matched to a gene: 9. CDR3 sequence: CASRPGTGLGEQYF. The CDR3 region has the DNA TGTGCCAGTAGGCCCGGGACAGGGCTTGGCGAGCAGTACTTC. Filled out from reference TRBV19 and TRBJ2-7, the complete variable domain reads DGGITQSPKYLFRKEGQNVTLSCEQNLNHDAMYWYRQDPGQGLRLIYYSQIVNDFQKGDIAEGYSVSREKKESFPLTVTSAQKNPTAFYLCASRPGTGLGEQYFGPGTRLTVT.

The V call is TRBV5-1, the J call TRBJ2-2; D is unclear. CDR1 and CDR2 (germline): SGHRS, YFSETQ. The CDR3 length is 15 residues. V was clipped by 0 bases and J by 4 bases, with 10 bases between them. The CDR3 reads CASSLAVHGTGELFF. The CDR3 region has the DNA TGCGCCAGCAGCTTGGCGGTCCATGGCACCGGGGAGCTGTTTTTT.

V is TRBV13 and J is TRBJ2-1; the D gene is possibly TRBD2 (6 bases). CDR3 length: 15 amino acids. The germline CDR1 and CDR2 sequences are PRHDT and FYEKMQ (reference sequence). V was shortened by 5 bases and J by 7 bases, with 18 bases between the two germline ends. The CDR3 DNA is TGTGCCAGCAGCCTCGACGGGGGAATAGTGAATGAGCAGTTCTTC. Translation gives CASSLDGGIVNEQFF.

J is TRBJ1-2 and V is TRBV10-1; 7 bases map to TRBD1. The V gene end was trimmed by 5 bases and the J gene end by 4 bases; junction bases not matched to a gene: 7. The CDR3 sequence is 14 residues long. Germline lookup yields CDR1 WNHNN and CDR2 SYGVQD (reference sequence). CDR3 loop: CASSPGTVLYGYTF. CDR3 nucleotides: TGCGCCAGCAGTCCCGGGACAGTCCTCTATGGCTACACCTTC.

The gene calls are TRBV9 and TRBJ2-1; perhaps TRBD1 as D (6 bases). The germline gives CDR1 SGDLS, CDR2 YYNGEE. The CDR3 contains 17 residues. V lost 4 bases to trimming and J lost 0 bases, with 17 bases between them. The CDR3 region has the DNA TGTGCCAGCAGCCCGCCAACCGGGACAAGCTCCTACAATGAGCAGTTCTTC. Protein sequence: CASSPPTGTSSYNEQFF.

The V gene is TRBV19, the J gene TRBJ2-7; 9 bases fit TRBD2. Germline lookup yields CDR1 LNHDA and CDR2 SQIVND (reference sequence). The CDR3 spans 14 residues. Germline trimming cut 5 bases from V and 4 bases from J; bases unmatched to any gene: 6. CDR3 nucleotide sequence: TGTGCCAGTAGTCCGGGACTAGCAGCTTACGAGCAGTACTTC. This encodes CASSPGLAAYEQYF.

This clone was picked up a small number of times. The chain carries TRBV9 and TRBJ1-2; D is possibly TRBD1 (5 bases). V lost 0 bases, J lost 2 bases, and 5 bases lay in between. The CDR3 is 13 residues long. CDR1 is SGDLS, CDR2 YYNGEE, per germline. CDR3: CASSVAGNYGYTF. Written as DNA, the CDR3 is TGTGCCAGCAGCGTAGCAGGGAACTATGGCTACACCTTC.

The rearrangement links TRBV24-1 to TRBJ1-2; D remains unclear. V was clipped by 4 bases and J by 8 bases, with 22 bases between them. Germline V gene sequence: CDR1 KGHDR, CDR2 SFDVKD. The CDR3 is 16 residues long. The CDR3 coding sequence is TGTGCCACCAGTGACGCGGCTGCAGATTCTCGAACAGGCTACACCTTC. Residues: CATSDAAADSRTGYTF.